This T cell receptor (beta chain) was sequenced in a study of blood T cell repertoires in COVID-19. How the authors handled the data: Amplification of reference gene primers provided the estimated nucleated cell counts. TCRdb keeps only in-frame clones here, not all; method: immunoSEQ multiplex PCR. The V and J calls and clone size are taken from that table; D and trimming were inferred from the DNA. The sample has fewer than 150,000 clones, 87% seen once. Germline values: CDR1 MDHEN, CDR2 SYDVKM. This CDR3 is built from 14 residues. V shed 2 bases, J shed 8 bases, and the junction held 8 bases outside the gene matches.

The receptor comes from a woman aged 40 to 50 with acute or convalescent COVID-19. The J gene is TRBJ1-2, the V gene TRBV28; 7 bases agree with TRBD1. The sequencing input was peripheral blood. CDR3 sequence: CASSLRQGLRGYTF. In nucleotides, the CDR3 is TGTGCCAGCAGTTTAAGACAGGGCCTTAGAGGCTACACCTTC.